This passage covers 19 T cell receptor beta chains from one sample sequenced in a study of cytomegalovirus exposure and HLA in healthy donors. Primers for the PCR totalled 60 Vbeta and 13 Jbeta. Only in-frame clones appear in the TCRdb table, and some are missing; sequencing was by immunoSEQ multiplex PCR. The data show around 150,000 clones, about 82% seen once. Sequenced material: PBMCs. The receptors come from a male donor in good health and CMV-seronegative.

The genes are TRBV6-5 and TRBJ1-2, with a possible D match to TRBD1 (5 bases). This CDR3 spans 13 amino acids. In germline, CDR1 is MNHEY, CDR2 SVGAGI. Trimming removed 6 bases at V and 11 bases at J, with 19 bases between. In DNA, the CDR3 is TGTGCCAGCAGCCTCTCAGGGAGGGAGGTATACACCTTC. Protein product: CASSLSGREVYTF.

The chain uses TRBV2 and TRBJ2-7, with TRBD2 identical over 12 bases. Trimming at V came to 4 bases and at J to 6 bases, leaving 10 bases not matched to a gene. This CDR3 comprises 16 residues. Germline values: CDR1 SNHLY, CDR2 FYNNEI. The CDR3 nucleotides are TGTGCCAGCAGTGCGATGATCGGACTAGCGGGAAGCGAGCAGTACTTC. The encoded protein is CASSAMIGLAGSEQYF.

The J gene is TRBJ2-1, the V gene TRBV29-1; D uncertain. Looked up from germline, CDR1 is SQVTM and CDR2 is ANQGSEA. V lost 0 bases to trimming and J lost 9 bases, with 18 bases between them. The CDR3 covers 15 residues. CDR3 residues: CSVEDVSLLFPEQFF. In nucleotides, the CDR3 is TGCAGCGTTGAAGATGTCTCTCTCCTCTTTCCTGAGCAGTTCTTC.

The rearrangement uses TRBV7-2 and TRBJ1-2; D not resolved. The CDR3 sequence is 13 residues long. V shed 4 bases and J shed 9 bases, with 15 bases lying between them. From germline, CDR1 is SGHTA and CDR2 FQGNSA. The CDR3 region is CASSSTNIRSYTF. The CDR3 bases are TGTGCCAGCAGCTCCACAAATATTCGCAGCTACACCTTC.

With regard to this clone: At one boundary the junction diverges from the germline segment, which might be a read error. The chain recombines TRBV7-9 with TRBJ2-2; D remains ambiguous. The CDR3 has 12 residues. CDR1 is SEHNR, CDR2 FQNEAQ, per germline (reference sequence). CDR3 bases: TGTTCCAGCAGCTTATATAGCGGGGAGCTGTTTTTT. Translation gives CSSSLYSGELFF.

The chain employs TRBV18 and TRBJ1-2; 9 bases align to TRBD1. The junction had 7 bases not matched to a gene; V was cut back by 1 base and J by 7 bases. The germline V gene encodes CDR1 KGHSH and CDR2 LQKENI. CDR3 length equals 15 residues. In DNA, the CDR3 is TGTGCCAGCTCACCACTACAGGGGGCAAGAAGTGGCTACACCTTC. It is translated as CASSPLQGARSGYTF.

The rearrangement joins TRBV28 to TRBJ1-6; TRBD1 agrees at 7 bases. This CDR3 is 15 amino acids long. The germline gives CDR1 MDHEN, CDR2 SYDVKM. V gave up 3 bases and J gave up 6 bases; unmatched junction bases: 5. CDR3 sequence (DNA): TGTGCCAGCAGTTTTCCCGACAGGGTTAATTCACCCCTCCACTTT. It specifies CASSFPDRVNSPLHF.

V and J are TRBV5-6 and TRBJ2-6; D is possibly TRBD1 (6 bases). The germline V gene has CDR1 SGHDT and CDR2 YYEEEE. CDR3 length equals 15 residues. V lost 2 bases, J lost 2 bases, and 8 bases lay in between. This CDR3 reads CASSLWTAGANVLTF. The CDR3 nucleotides read TGTGCCAGCAGCTTATGGACAGCTGGGGCCAACGTCCTGACTTTC.

In the case of this clone: This specimen includes other DNA sequences encoding the same CDR3. The chain uses TRBV5-4 and TRBJ2-3; possibly TRBD2 for D (5 bases). Per germline, CDR1 SGHNT and CDR2 YYREEE (reference sequence). V lost 0 bases, J lost 0 bases, and 5 bases lay in between. The CDR3 totals 14 residues. The CDR3 spells CASSLGGSTDTQYF. Here the CDR3 DNA reads TGTGCCAGCAGCTTGGGCGGGAGCACAGATACGCAGTATTTT.

This clone was detected once. The V gene is TRBV28, the J gene TRBJ1-1; D is unresolved. Trimming shortened V by 8 bases and J by 7 bases, and 8 bases separated the two germline ends. CDR1 is MDHEN, CDR2 SYDVKM, per germline. This CDR3 contains 10 residues. The CDR3 here is CASSTYEAFF. In DNA form, the CDR3 reads TGTGCCAGCTCAACTTATGAAGCTTTCTTT.

This chain connects TRBV19 to TRBJ1-5; D perhaps matches TRBD1 (5 bases). V lost 5 bases to trimming and J lost 7 bases, with 15 bases between them. CDR1 is LNHDA, CDR2 SQIVND, per germline (reference sequence). The CDR3 runs 14 residues. The CDR3 DNA follows: TGTGCCAGTAGTTCGGGGGGAGGGGTCCAGCCCCAGCATTTT. The encoded protein is CASSSGGGVQPQHF.

V gene TRBV27 combines with J gene TRBJ2-1; TRBD2 is a possible D gene (6 bases). The V end was cut by 6 bases, the J end by 4 bases, with 16 bases between. This CDR3 contains 15 residues. The germline gives CDR1 MNHEY, CDR2 SMNVEV (reference sequence). CDR3 sequence: CASSPGISGYNEQFF. DNA for the CDR3: TGTGCCAGCAGCCCGGGAATTAGCGGTTACAATGAGCAGTTCTTC.

This chain connects TRBV28 to TRBJ2-7, with 8 bases aligning to TRBD2. The CDR3 is 13 amino acids. The V and J ends lost 3 bases and 3 bases, in that order; junction bases with no gene match: 1. Germline lookup yields CDR1 MDHEN and CDR2 SYDVKM. The DNA for the CDR3 is TGTGCCAGCAGTTTGCGGGAGGTCTACGAGCAGTACTTC. Protein sequence: CASSLREVYEQYF.

CDR3 residues: CASSSRAGVNSPLHF. The CDR3 nucleotides read TGTGCCAGTAGTTCAAGAGCGGGGGTTAACTCACCCCTCCACTTT. The genes are TRBV19 and TRBJ1-6; perhaps TRBD1 as D (5 bases). Germline lookup yields CDR1 LNHDA and CDR2 SQIVND (reference sequence). The CDR3 loop spans 15 amino acids. V lost 5 bases and J 10 bases, leaving 18 bases between the germline ends.

The CDR3 nucleotides are TGTGCCAGTAGTACAACAGGGGCTGGGAGTTACGAGCAGTACTTC. It yields the protein CASSTTGAGSYEQYF. This sequence joins TRBV19 and TRBJ2-7; TRBD1 agrees at 7 bases. The CDR3 extends over 15 amino acids. V lost 4 bases to trimming and J lost 4 bases; unmatched junction nucleotides: 10. Germline values: CDR1 LNHDA, CDR2 SQIVND (reference sequence).

V is TRBV9 and J is TRBJ2-2; D is ambiguous. V lost 0 bases and J lost 2, with 8 bases in between. The CDR3 runs 15 residues. CDR1 and CDR2 from the germline V gene are SGDLS and YYNGEE. CDR3 in amino acids: CASSVDPINTGELFF. The CDR3 DNA reads as TGTGCCAGCAGCGTAGACCCTATTAACACCGGGGAGCTGTTTTTT.

This rearrangement joins TRBV6-1 to TRBJ2-5; D is uncertain. Germline V lookup: CDR1 MNHNS, CDR2 SASEGT. The ends were cut back, 6 bases at V and 10 bases at J, with 18 bases in the middle. The CDR3 length is 13 residues. CDR3 sequence: CASRDPARRIQYF. CDR3 in DNA: TGTGCCAGCAGAGACCCCGCCCGGAGAATCCAGTACTTC.

The chain has TRBV6-6 and TRBJ2-7, with 7 nucleotides matching TRBD1. Per germline, CDR1 MNHNY and CDR2 SVGAGI (reference sequence). V gave up 2 bases and J gave up 4 bases; unmatched junction bases: 5. The CDR3 consists of 14 residues. CDR3 sequence reads: CASSYKGANYEQYF. DNA of the CDR3: TGTGCCAGCAGTTACAAGGGGGCCAATTACGAGCAGTACTTC.

The chain joins TRBV14 to TRBJ2-1, with 12 bases fitting TRBD2. From germline, CDR1 is SGHDN and CDR2 FVKESK. J was trimmed by 7 bases and V by 6 bases; bases with no gene match: 7. CDR3 length: 15 residues. The chain's CDR3 is CASSNLAGGPNEQFF. In DNA, the CDR3 is TGTGCCAGCAGTAATCTAGCGGGAGGGCCGAATGAGCAGTTCTTC.